The present TCR beta chain was sequenced within a study of cytomegalovirus exposure and HLA in healthy donors (dated by TCRdb to the late 2010s). In the study overall: According to an earlier analysis of 450 to 650 of the donors, 150 million to 200 million T cells yielded approximately 120 million unique TCR beta sequences and 276 Gb of sequence data. An early release covering roughly 640 HLA-typed donors comprised about 310 gigabases of sequencing data and 85 million to 100 million unique TCR sequences. Of the approximately 400 genotyped donors, 80% to 90% were placed in the genetic ancestry cluster associated with self-reported Caucasian donors. The study aimed to test whether cataloging public T cell receptors could reveal signatures of past pathogen exposure. The T cell repertoires of 666 subjects were profiled by immunosequencing and related to cytomegalovirus serostatus. A separate validation cohort of 90 to 150 different subjects was used in addition to the approximately 670-subject first cohort. To predict cytomegalovirus infection status, the study combined high-throughput TCR immunosequencing, statistical association of individual TCRs with disease status, and machine learning. To study patterns of TCR occurrence, a later analysis re-analyzed previously published TCR beta repertoires from hundreds of donors and added high-resolution HLA genotyping. Rather than using new phenotypic data, the later analysis identified candidate immune exposures from TCR beta sequences and from how often those sequences occurred across donors. An earlier analysis of around 540 of the donors applied high-throughput TCR beta sequencing to assess whether each TCR beta V gene segment acted as functional or pseudogenic. Donor age, sex, ethnicity and CMV serostatus were compiled together with the repertoire data. In a later genetic analysis, genome-wide SNP genotypes for about 55% of the roughly 700 donors were used, and that subset was treated as a discovery cohort. All discovery cohort repertoires had been generated on a single sequencing platform. Class I and class II HLA loci were covered by the typing at four-digit resolution. Typing coverage varied by locus: roughly 629-630 donors for A, B, C, DRB1 and DQB1; approximately 500 for DQA1; about 570 for DPA1; around 490 for DPB1. Roughly 5 DR-DQ haplotypes were treated as single units for association and clustering because of strong linkage in the cohort. Across 398 genotyped donors of the cohort, an average of roughly 250,000 unique TCR beta nucleotide sequences per donor were sequenced, and around 19% of those sequences were non-productive.

After removal of 2 bases from V and 0 bases from J, the junction retains 1 base not matched to a gene. The germline V gene (reference sequence) supplies CDR1 SEHNR and CDR2 FQNEAQ. Taken from cysteine to phenylalanine, the CDR3 has 14 residues. This entry keeps only the CDR3 DNA: 42 bases, framed from base 1. In total, 630 or so healthy bone marrow donors made up the cohort. All cohort members were sampled while nominally healthy, although unrecorded immune exposures were likely present. The donor tested CMV seropositive, placing the donor among the 289 seropositive members of the cohort. A peripheral blood sample was collected from each donor, and TCR beta sequencing was performed on peripheral blood mononuclear cells. Genomic DNA was extracted from the blood cell samples with the Qiagen DNeasy Blood Extraction Kit. Library generation was performed with the immunoSEQ multiplex PCR assay. For the multiplex PCR, a mixture combining 60 forward primers for TCR Vbeta segments and 13 reverse primers for TCR Jbeta segments was used. A multiplex PCR assay on genomic DNA amplified the CDR3 region of rearranged TCR beta genes. The amplified TCR beta libraries were sequenced on the Illumina HiSeq System as 87-base-pair reads. Turning to the authors' computational methods: Across the 666 repertoires, a later analysis counted approximately 75 million unique TCR beta chains, some 11 million of which were shared by at least two donors. To remove PCR and sequencing errors, raw reads were error-corrected and collapsed into unique sequences using a nearest-neighbor algorithm that merged closely related sequences. To assign V, D and J gene segments, CDR3 sequences were aligned to IMGT reference sequences. For a sequence to be retained, a match of at least six nucleotides was required to both a V gene segment and a J gene segment. Rearrangements were called productive when the CDR3 lacked stop codons and stayed in frame with V and J; all others were non-productive. Following IMGT convention, CDR3 was defined as the stretch from the second conserved V-encoded cysteine to the conserved J-encoded phenylalanine. The earlier analysis of fewer than 750 of the donors excluded sequences that lacked an unambiguous match to a single V gene segment. In an earlier analysis of approximately 500 of the donors, a V segment was called functional when productive rearrangements were above 56.7%, and segregating when the standard deviation between donors exceeded 5%. To diagnose cytomegalovirus status from the catalog of TCR beta chain sequences, a statistical classification framework was built. In a later analysis, TCR nucleotide sequences were compared against IMGT/GENE-DB human TR gene sequences so that V and J genes could be assigned. The TCRdist pipeline was used in a later analysis to assign CDR3 sequences and most-parsimonious VDJ recombination scenarios. In a later analysis, each TCR beta chain was defined by its CDR3 amino acid sequence together with its V-gene family, and reads lacking a unique V-gene family were excluded. In a later analysis, around 650 highly shared, low-generation-probability nucleotide sequences were removed to address suspected cross-contamination and a sequencing artifact. In a later analysis, a clonal expansion index for each public chain was calculated from normalized within-repertoire ranks of inferred template counts. A later analysis computed generation probabilities with a VDJ recombination model fitted to out-of-frame rearrangements, and checked the results against IGoR. A later analysis scored TCR-TCR, TCR-HLA and TCR-CMV co-occurrence with hypergeometric tests, applying a repertoire-size bias correction to TCR pairs. False discovery rates were estimated in a later analysis by permuting HLA or CMV assignments 20 times. In a later analysis, co-occurring TCRs were grouped using DBSCAN, with TCRdist sequence similarity added in when clustering inside HLA-allele-positive subsets. Repertoires with fewer than 30,000 or more than 120,000 public chains were left out of co-occurrence clustering, as were four to six repertoires with anomalous nucleotide sharing. Sourced from immuneACCESS, this table was stored by TCRdb with only in-frame sequences that have V and J called. A share of the clones is absent; for the studies checked, an unresolved V gene accounts for under half, and the remainder has no known explanation. That table gives V, J and clone size, and the DNA gave D and trimming. Within this sample are under 200,000 clones, with roughly four fifths of them counted one time only. 8.5% of the sample rests with the top ten.

Comments on this clone: Its antigen remains unidentified. It has no much larger one-base neighbor in the sample; base qualities were not kept.

Study-wide findings and limitations: Strong co-occurrence of HLA alleles, especially DR and DQ, made assigning TCR associations to individual alleles difficult. In a later analysis, HLA-associated TCR beta chains showed more clonal expansion and lower generation probabilities than non-associated chains that were equally common. A group of highly shared sequence variants was considered likely to be a technical artifact of the sequencing pipeline. Compared with the approximately 700-donor mean, donors in an Asian-associated ancestry cluster had fewer N-insertions in productive TCRs, according to a later genetic analysis. A later analysis found that TCR association rates varied across HLA loci, with DRB1 alleles showing the most associated TCRs and HLA-C alleles the fewest. A later analysis found that most CMV-associated TCR beta chains appeared HLA-restricted, with HLA associations seemingly driven largely by CMV exposure. An association between a missense DCLRE1C variant and V-gene and J-gene trimming of TCR beta chains was found in a later genetic analysis and replicated in an independent cohort. Because some donors lacked HLA typing at each locus, the association tests relied only on the typed subset. In both the original and validation cohorts, the classifier was reported to diagnose cytomegalovirus status with high specificity and sensitivity. In this cohort, only TCR beta chains were sequenced, and detectable features were limited by the absence of alpha or paired-chain data. Immune exposure information for the cohort was limited to CMV serostatus. In the study, some 160 TCR beta chains were listed as associated with cytomegalovirus. Presence/absence analyses assumed roughly uniform sequencing depth across donors, an assumption that may not hold. The earlier analysis of approximately 540 of the donors excluded seventeen rarely observed V segments, including chromosome 9 orphons, because counts were too low. Several of the top co-occurrence clusters appeared to be linked to parvovirus B19, influenza, CMV and Epstein-Barr virus, according to a later analysis. A further reported finding was that TCR beta sequences accurately predicted the HLA-A and HLA-B alleles for most subjects in the first cohort. While some public TCRs were present in many individuals, most TCR sequences turned up only very rarely across donors. Specific HLA alleles were associated with 15,000 to 20,000 TCR beta sequences at a false discovery rate of 0.05 in a later analysis. Some IMGT-functional V segments, including TRBV6-2 and TRBV6-3, could not be told apart with the 87-base-pair reads, so those segments were excluded. Linkage disequilibrium might explain the correlated functional status among segregating V segments, but an unknown experimental factor could not be excluded. According to the authors, the approach could potentially be generalized to other disease states and immunological phenotypes. In an earlier analysis of approximately 590 of the donors, most TCR beta V segments were observed in productive rearrangements about 87% or about 30% of the time, broadly matching IMGT annotations. Three of the identified cytomegalovirus-associated TCR beta chains were confirmed in vitro to be specific for cytomegalovirus antigens.

The chain employs TRBV7-9 and TRBJ2-7, with 7 bases matching TRBD1. This TCR was recovered from a male donor in good health and CMV-seropositive. The specimen sequenced was PBMCs. The nucleotide sequence is TGTGCCAGCAGCTTAAGGGACAGCTCCTACGAGCAGTACTTC. Its product reads: CASSLRDSSYEQYF.